The 10 T cell receptor beta chains below come from one sample, sequenced in a study of cytomegalovirus exposure and HLA in healthy donors (dated by TCRdb to about 2017). The protocol used for the library was the immunoSEQ multiplex PCR assay. A mixture of 60 forward primers for TCR Vbeta segments and 13 reverse primers for TCR Jbeta segments was used in the multiplex PCR. Not all clones reach the TCRdb copy of this immuneACCESS table, which keeps in-frame sequences only. Checked studies attribute under half of the gap to unresolved V genes and leave the rest unexplained. The sample table records around 99,000 clones; over 75% of these occur just once. More than 3% of the sample comes from the top ten. The specimen sequenced was PBMCs. All receptors derive from a man aged 40-49 years in good health and CMV-seronegative.

The chain is built from TRBV5-1 and TRBJ2-2, with TRBD2 identical over 9 bases. The J segment lost 6 bases and the V segment lost 2 bases, leaving 5 bases of the junction unmatched. The CDR3 runs 15 residues. Germline V gene lookup returns CDR1 SGHRS and CDR2 YFSETQ. Here the CDR3 DNA reads TGCGCCAGCAGCTTTTTAGCGGGGGCGGCCGGGGAGCTGTTTTTT. Translated: CASSFLAGAAGELFF.

The V call is TRBV28, the J call TRBJ2-7, with 7 bases matching TRBD1. CDR1 and CDR2 from the germline V gene are MDHEN and SYDVKM. The CDR3 sequence is 14 residues long. Unmatched junction bases numbered 5, after V lost 6 bases and J lost 0 bases. The CDR3 loop is CASRLQGSSYEQYF. CDR3 bases: TGTGCCAGCAGGCTACAGGGGAGCTCCTACGAGCAGTACTTC.

The CDR3 sequence: CASSSLSGGSYNEQFF. In DNA, the CDR3 is TGTGCCAGCAGCTCGTTAAGCGGGGGCTCCTACAATGAGCAGTTCTTC. The chain employs TRBV7-6 and TRBJ2-1, with TRBD2 matching over 8 bases. CDR3 length equals 16 residues. Germline V CDR1 and CDR2: SGHVS, FNYEAQ. V was clipped by 4 bases and J by 0 bases; unmatched bases: 5. The whole variable domain, filled in from reference TRBV7-6 and TRBJ2-1, reads GAGVSQSPRYKVTKRGQDVALRCDPISGHVSLYWYRQALGQGPEFLTYFNYEAQQDKSGLPNDRFSAERPEGSISTLTIQRTEQRDSAMYRCASSSLSGGSYNEQFFGPGTRLTVL.

The genes are TRBV27 and TRBJ2-7; D is possibly TRBD1 (6 bases). CDR1 MNHEY and CDR2 SMNVEV come from the germline V gene (reference sequence). The CDR3 consists of 16 residues. Deletions cut 5 bases from V and 3 bases from J, with 20 bases between. CDR3 DNA: TGTGCCAGCAGTACGGGACATATCTCAGGGAACTACGAGCAGTACTTC. As protein: CASSTGHISGNYEQYF.

This chain connects TRBV28 to TRBJ2-5, with 7 bases fitting TRBD2. Germline V lookup: CDR1 MDHEN, CDR2 SYDVKM. The CDR3 consists of 14 residues. J lost 7 bases, V lost 7 bases, and 12 bases had no gene match. The CDR3 bases are TGTGCCAGCACGGGGCGGGGGAAGGGTGGGACCCAGTACTTC. Translated: CASTGRGKGGTQYF.

V gene TRBV5-6 combines with J gene TRBJ2-6, with no clear D. CDR1 is SGHDT, CDR2 YYEEEE, per germline. The CDR3 loop spans 16 amino acids. V lost 2 bases and J 1 base, leaving 10 bases between the germline ends. The CDR3, as DNA: TGTGCCAGCAGCTTAATGATCGGGTCTGGGGCCAACGTCCTGACTTTC. Amino acid sequence: CASSLMIGSGANVLTF.

The chain combines TRBV15 with TRBJ1-1; TRBD1 might be the D (6 bases). Germline CDR1 and CDR2: LNHNV and YYDKDF (reference sequence). The CDR3 consists of 13 residues. The V and J ends lost 5 bases and 4 bases respectively, with 11 bases between them. Here the CDR3 reads CATSVGGSTEAFF. The CDR3 DNA is TGTGCCACCAGCGTAGGGGGAAGCACTGAAGCTTTCTTT.

This clone was observed a single time. One junction end disagrees with the germline gene, perhaps due to a read error. This chain links TRBV5-7 with TRBJ1-5, with D possibly being TRBD1 (6 bases). TRBV5-7 is assigned to the ORF class and has an uncertain function. This CDR3 has 16 amino acids. CDR3 sequence reads: CASSQDRGRGNQPQHF. As DNA, the CDR3 is TGTGCTAGCAGTCAGGACCGGGGTAGGGGGAATCAGCCCCAGCATTTT.

J is TRBJ2-7 and V is TRBV6-1; TRBD1 matches 9 bases. CDR3 length: 16 residues. V was pared by 0 bases and J by 4 bases, with 7 bases of the junction left unmatched. Per germline, CDR1 MNHNS and CDR2 SASEGT. CDR3 DNA: TGTGCCAGCAGTGAAGCTTTTCACGGGACAGGGTACGAGCAGTACTTC. It translates to CASSEAFHGTGYEQYF.

This rearrangement joins TRBV10-3 to TRBJ2-2; TRBD1 matches 8 bases. The CDR3 runs to 14 residues. The germline V gene encodes CDR1 ENHRY and CDR2 SYGVKD. V gave up 4 bases and J gave up 4 bases; unmatched junction bases: 2. CDR3 in amino acids: CAISGDRTTGELFF. CDR3 nucleotide sequence: TGTGCCATCAGTGGGGACAGGACCACCGGGGAGCTGTTTTTT.